What follows are 27 T cell receptor beta chains derived from one specimen sequenced in a study of cytomegalovirus exposure and HLA in healthy donors. Assay used: immunoSEQ multiplex PCR; TCRdb lists only in-frame clones, some missing. This table has some 150,000 clones, roughly 87% appearing once. The sequenced sample was PBMCs. These receptors all stem from a man aged 18 to 30 in good health and CMV-seropositive.

This chain links TRBV7-8 with TRBJ2-3; 11 bases fit TRBD2. V was pared by 5 bases and J by 2 bases, with 9 bases of the junction left unmatched. Germline V gene lookup returns CDR1 SGHVS and CDR2 FQNEAQ. The CDR3 is 17 residues long. The CDR3 DNA reads as TGTGCCAGCAGCCCCCGTAGACTAGCGGGGATCACAGATACGCAGTATTTT. This sequence encodes CASSPRRLAGITDTQYF. Full variable domain (outside the CDR3, taken from reference TRBV7-8 and TRBJ2-3): GAGVSQSPRYKVAKRGQDVALRCDPISGHVSLFWYQQALGQGPEFLTYFQNEAQLDKSGLPSDRFFAERPEGSVSTLKIQRTQQEDSAVYLCASSPRRLAGITDTQYFGPGTRLTVL.

This rearrangement joins TRBV11-2 to TRBJ2-1; 9 nucleotides agree with TRBD2. This CDR3 spans 15 amino acids. Germline V CDR1 and CDR2: SGHAT, FQNNGV. V trimming: 3 bases; J trimming: 7 bases; junction bases outside the gene matches: 7. The CDR3 DNA is TGTGCCAGCAGCTTTATAGCGGGGGTAATAAATGAGCAGTTCTTC. This codes for CASSFIAGVINEQFF.

The chain joins TRBV9 to TRBJ1-5; 7 bases are shared with TRBD1. V dropped 3 bases and J dropped 0; count of bases not matched to a gene: 3. This CDR3 has 15 amino acids. Germline lookup yields CDR1 SGDLS and CDR2 YYNGEE. The CDR3 spells CASSEGQYSNQPQHF. The CDR3 DNA reads TGTGCCAGCAGCGAGGGACAGTATAGCAATCAGCCCCAGCATTTT.

J is TRBJ2-7 and V is TRBV6-5; D ambiguous. The germline gives CDR1 MNHEY, CDR2 SVGAGI. The CDR3 loop spans 13 amino acids. Trimming stripped 6 bases from V and 6 bases from J, with 15 bases between. CDR3 protein: CASRLGAGSEQYF. In nucleotides, the CDR3 is TGTGCCAGCAGGCTAGGTGCCGGCAGCGAGCAGTACTTC.

The gene calls are TRBV19 and TRBJ1-5, with D tentatively TRBD1 (5 bases). This CDR3 comprises 14 residues. Germline loops: CDR1 LNHDA, CDR2 SQIVND (reference sequence). V was pared by 1 base and J by 4 bases, with 8 bases between. CDR3 in amino acids: CASSIGTGNQPQHF. The CDR3 nucleotides read TGTGCCAGTAGTATAGGCACAGGAAATCAGCCCCAGCATTTT.

CDR3 sequence: CASSLGGGNNQPQHF. The CDR3 region has the DNA TGCGCCAGCAGCCTGGGGGGAGGGAACAATCAGCCCCAGCATTTT. J is TRBJ1-5 and V is TRBV5-1; D possibly corresponds to TRBD1 (5 bases). Deletions cut 4 bases from V and 3 bases from J, with 14 bases between. Germline V gene sequence: CDR1 SGHRS, CDR2 YFSETQ. The CDR3 spans 15 residues.

J is TRBJ2-3 and V is TRBV5-1, with D possibly being TRBD2 (7 bases). In germline, CDR1 is SGHRS, CDR2 YFSETQ. The CDR3 is 14 amino acids. V dropped 5 bases and J dropped 6 bases, with 16 bases sitting between them. CDR3 loop: CASRNRGAQDTQYF. The CDR3 DNA reads TGCGCCAGCAGGAATCGGGGGGCGCAGGATACGCAGTATTTT.

This clone was found a few times. The chain uses TRBV6-5 and TRBJ2-2; possible D gene TRBD2, 6 bases. CDR3 length: 15 residues. The germline CDR1 and CDR2 sequences are MNHEY and SVGAGI. The ends were cut back, 5 bases at V and 4 bases at J, with 14 bases in the middle. The CDR3 here is CASSGLRGGTGELFF. CDR3 bases: TGTGCCAGCAGTGGACTACGTGGTGGCACCGGGGAGCTGTTTTTT.

The CDR3 spells CASSLGGDTEAFF. For the CDR3, the DNA is TGTGCCAGCAGCTTAGGGGGAGACACTGAAGCTTTCTTT. The chain links TRBV11-2 to TRBJ1-1, with unresolved D. The germline CDR1 and CDR2 sequences are SGHAT and FQNNGV. Trimming removed 1 base at V and 3 bases at J, with 6 bases between. The CDR3 runs to 13 residues.

A few counts support this clone. In DNA, the CDR3 is TGTGCCAGCACCCAAGCAGGGTGGGATGAAAAACTGTTTTTT. Its protein is CASTQAGWDEKLFF. V and J are TRBV6-1 and TRBJ1-4; TRBD1 is a possible D gene (5 bases). The CDR3 covers 14 residues. Trimming took off 7 bases at V and 6 bases at J, with 15 bases between the two ends. CDR1 and CDR2 from the germline V gene are MNHNS and SASEGT.

The rearrangement joins TRBV19 to TRBJ1-1; D not resolved. The V gene lost 5 bases and the J gene lost 1 base, with 8 bases spanning the gap. Germline V CDR1 and CDR2: LNHDA, SQIVND (reference sequence). This CDR3 is 13 amino acids long. CDR3 bases: TGTGCCAGTAGTCCCCCGGGGAACACTGAAGCTTTCTTT. It specifies CASSPPGNTEAFF.

This clone was detected only a few times. This chain uses TRBV2 with TRBJ2-1, with 12 bases that match TRBD2. J was trimmed by 4 bases and V by 5 bases; bases with no gene match: 3. This CDR3 is built from 15 residues. Germline CDR1 SNHLY, CDR2 FYNNEI. Written as DNA, the CDR3 is TGTGCCAGCAGTCAACTAGCGGGGGGATACAATGAGCAGTTCTTC. This gives the protein CASSQLAGGYNEQFF.

This chain connects TRBV27 to TRBJ1-1; 10 nucleotides line up with TRBD1. The CDR3 contains 16 residues. CDR1 is MNHEY, CDR2 SMNVEV, per germline (reference sequence). With 3 bases clipped from V and 6 bases from J, the junction kept 10 bases outside the gene matches. CDR3 nucleotide sequence: TGTGCCAGCAGTTTGTTACCCGGGACAGGGGCTCCTGAAGCTTTCTTT. It is translated as CASSLLPGTGAPEAFF.

This rearrangement joins TRBV7-9 to TRBJ2-3; 8 nucleotides agree with TRBD2. Trimming took 8 bases from V and 2 from J; bases not matched to a gene: 9. The CDR3 sequence is 15 residues long. In germline, CDR1 is SEHNR, CDR2 FQNEAQ (reference sequence). In DNA, the CDR3 is TGTGCCAGCGTAACGACTAGCGCCCTCACAGATACGCAGTATTTT. It codes for CASVTTSALTDTQYF.

The rearrangement links TRBV13 to TRBJ2-2; TRBD2 matches 11 bases. The germline CDR1 and CDR2 sequences are PRHDT and FYEKMQ (reference sequence). V lost 5 bases to trimming and J lost 0 bases; unmatched junction nucleotides: 11. The CDR3 is made up of 19 amino acids. CDR3: CASSHEALAGAANTGELFF. As DNA, the CDR3 is TGTGCCAGCAGCCACGAGGCACTAGCGGGGGCGGCGAACACCGGGGAGCTGTTTTTT.

The chain links TRBV7-6 to TRBJ2-7; D is possibly TRBD1 (7 bases). The V gene's germline CDR1 is SGHVS and CDR2 FNYEAQ. V was cut by 2 bases and J by 3 bases, with 11 bases left in between. CDR3 length equals 14 residues. The CDR3 here is CASSLSQGGYEQYF. The CDR3 coding sequence is TGTGCCAGCAGCTTATCGCAGGGGGGCTACGAGCAGTACTTC.

This chain links TRBV9 with TRBJ2-3; D is perhaps TRBD2 (7 bases). The length of the CDR3 is 14 residues. Trimming removed 4 bases at V and 5 bases at J, with 14 bases between. The V gene's germline CDR1 is SGDLS and CDR2 YYNGEE. CDR3 sequence reads: CASSSGGRGDTQYF. DNA of the CDR3: TGTGCCAGCAGCTCCGGGGGGCGGGGAGATACGCAGTATTTT.

The chain links TRBV30 to TRBJ2-1; TRBD2 might be the D (5 bases). Germline CDR1 reads GTSNPN; CDR2 reads SVGIG (reference sequence). Between the trimmed V and J ends, which lost 1 base and 10 bases, there was a span of 11 bases. This CDR3 is 12 amino acids long. This CDR3 is CAWSGPSPEQFF. The CDR3 DNA reads TGTGCCTGGAGTGGGCCTAGCCCAGAGCAGTTCTTC. Full variable domain (remainder filled in from reference TRBV30 and TRBJ2-1): SQTIHQWPATLVQPVGSPLSLECTVEGTSNPNLYWYRQAAGRGLQLLFYSVGIGQISSEVPQNLSASRPQDRQFILSSKKLLLSDSGFYLCAWSGPSPEQFFGPGTRLTVL.

The chain has TRBV6-1 and TRBJ1-4; 8 bases are shared with TRBD1. Germline loops: CDR1 MNHNS, CDR2 SASEGT. The CDR3 has 14 residues. The V segment lost 8 bases and the J segment 1 base; nucleotides outside the gene matches: 3. In DNA, the CDR3 is TGTGCCAGCTACACAGGGGGAACTAATGAAAAACTGTTTTTT. Encoded protein: CASYTGGTNEKLFF.

This clone was counted a few times. The chain recombines TRBV10-3 with TRBJ2-1; TRBD2 matches 9 bases. The CDR3 extends over 13 amino acids. V dropped 6 bases and J dropped 12; count of bases not matched to a gene: 9. The V gene's germline CDR1 is ENHRY and CDR2 SYGVKD. CDR3 sequence (DNA): TGTGCCATCAGCGCTGGCGGGGGGGCCGGGCAGTTCTTC. This encodes CAISAGGGAGQFF.

J is TRBJ2-7 and V is TRBV7-9; TRBD1 is a possible D gene (5 bases). V was cut by 1 base and J by 7 bases, with 8 bases left in between. CDR3 length: 12 amino acids. CDR1 SEHNR and CDR2 FQNEAQ come from the germline V gene (reference sequence). The CDR3 region has the DNA TGTGCCAGCAGCTTAGGGGGCCAGGAGCAGTACTTC. Translated, it gives CASSLGGQEQYF.

In this sample, this clone turned up once. J is TRBJ1-1 and V is TRBV28; maybe TRBD1 (5 bases). V lost 7 bases to trimming and J lost 6 bases, with 12 bases between them. Germline V gives CDR1 MDHEN, CDR2 SYDVKM. The CDR3 spans 12 residues. The CDR3 protein is CASKGEVAEAFF. CDR3 coding DNA: TGTGCCAGCAAAGGGGAGGTCGCTGAAGCTTTCTTT. Based on the CDR3 plus reference TRBV28 and TRBJ1-1, the full variable domain is DVKVTQSSRYLVKRTGEKVFLECVQDMDHENMFWYRQDPGLGLRLIYFSYDVKMKEKGDIPEGYSVSREKKERFSLILESASTNQTSMYLCASKGEVAEAFFGQGTRLTVV.

V gene TRBV6-5 combines with J gene TRBJ1-1, with 7 nucleotides matching TRBD1. Trimming at V came to 5 bases and at J to 0 bases, leaving 3 bases not matched to a gene. The CDR3 runs to 14 residues. Germline V gives CDR1 MNHEY, CDR2 SVGAGI. The DNA of the CDR3 is TGTGCCAGCAGTCCGGGACAGCTGAACACTGAAGCTTTCTTT. Its translation is CASSPGQLNTEAFF.

This clone appeared a few times. The V call is TRBV7-2, the J call TRBJ2-1; 8 positions match TRBD2. In germline, CDR1 is SGHTA, CDR2 FQGNSA. J was trimmed by 6 bases and V by 5 bases; bases with no gene match: 6. There are 14 residues in the CDR3. CDR3 loop: CASSPWTSSNEQFF. Here the CDR3 DNA reads TGTGCCAGCAGCCCTTGGACTAGCAGCAATGAGCAGTTCTTC.

This clone was counted only a few times. The chain links TRBV6-4 to TRBJ2-1; 7 nucleotides agree with TRBD2. From germline, CDR1 is MRHNA and CDR2 SNTAGT. This CDR3 contains 15 residues. V lost 8 bases and J lost 9; bases outside the gene matches: 16. Here the CDR3 DNA reads TGTGCCAGCGGGGGAGGGGACTCTGAAGCCAGTGAGCAGTTCTTC. This translates into CASGGGDSEASEQFF.

The chain combines TRBV6-5 with TRBJ1-1; 9 bases are a match to TRBD1. CDR1 and CDR2 from the germline V gene are MNHEY and SVGAGI. The CDR3 is 14 residues long. V lost 4 bases to trimming and J lost 5 bases; unmatched junction nucleotides: 5. CDR3 nucleotide sequence: TGTGCCAGCAGTTCCGGGACAGGGCGAACTGAAGCTTTCTTT. This encodes CASSSGTGRTEAFF.

The rearrangement joins TRBV30 to TRBJ1-3; no definite D call. The V gene's germline CDR1 is GTSNPN and CDR2 SVGIG (reference sequence). V was trimmed by 2 bases and J by 4 bases, leaving 18 bases between them. This CDR3 comprises 16 residues. The CDR3, as DNA: TGTGCCTGGAGTCCCCTGGTGGCAGATGCAGGAAACACCATATATTTT. Its protein product is CAWSPLVADAGNTIYF.